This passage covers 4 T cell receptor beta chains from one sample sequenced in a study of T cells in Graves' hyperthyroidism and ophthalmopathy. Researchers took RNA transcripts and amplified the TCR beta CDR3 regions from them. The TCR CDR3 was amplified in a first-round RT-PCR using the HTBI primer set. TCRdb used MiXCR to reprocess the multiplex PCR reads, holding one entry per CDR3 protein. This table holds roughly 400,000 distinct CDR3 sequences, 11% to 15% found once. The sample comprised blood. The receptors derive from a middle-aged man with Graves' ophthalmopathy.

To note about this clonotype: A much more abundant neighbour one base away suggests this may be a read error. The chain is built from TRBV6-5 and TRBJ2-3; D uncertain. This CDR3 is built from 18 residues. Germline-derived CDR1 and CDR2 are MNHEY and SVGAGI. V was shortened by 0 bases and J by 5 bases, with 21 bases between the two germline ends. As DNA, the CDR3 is TGTGCCAGCAGTTACTCCGGAACTGGAGATCCTCACAGAGATACGCAGTATTTT. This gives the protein CASSYSGTGDPHRDTQYF.

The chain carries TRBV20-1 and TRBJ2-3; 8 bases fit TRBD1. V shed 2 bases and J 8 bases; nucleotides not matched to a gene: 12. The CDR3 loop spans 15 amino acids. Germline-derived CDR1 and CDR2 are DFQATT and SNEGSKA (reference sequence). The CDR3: CSARLRDRMTSTQYF. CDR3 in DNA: TGCAGTGCTAGACTCCGGGACAGGATGACCAGTACGCAGTATTTT.

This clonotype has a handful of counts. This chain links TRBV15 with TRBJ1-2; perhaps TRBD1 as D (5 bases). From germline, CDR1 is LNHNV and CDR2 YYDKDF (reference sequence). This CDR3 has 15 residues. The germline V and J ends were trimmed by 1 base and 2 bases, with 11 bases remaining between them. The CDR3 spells CATSRGEGRNYGYTF. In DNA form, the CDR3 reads TGTGCCACCAGCAGAGGGGAGGGGAGGAACTATGGCTACACCTTC. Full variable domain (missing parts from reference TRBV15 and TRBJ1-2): DAMVIQNPRYQVTQFGKPVTLSCSQTLNHNVMYWYQQKSSQAPKLLFHYYDKDFNNEADTPDNFQSRRPNTSFCFLDIRSPGLGDTAMYLCATSRGEGRNYGYTFGSGTRLTVV.

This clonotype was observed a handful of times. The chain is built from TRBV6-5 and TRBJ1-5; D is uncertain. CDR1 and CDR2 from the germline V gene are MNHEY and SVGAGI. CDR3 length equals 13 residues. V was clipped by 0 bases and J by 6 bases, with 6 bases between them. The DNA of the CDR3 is TGTGCCAGCAGTTACTCTAAGGGTCAGCCCCAGCATTTT. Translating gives CASSYSKGQPQHF.